These T cell receptor beta chains were read from a single sample in a study of blood T cells in healthy people across ages. TCRdb re-called the 5' RACE reads through MiXCR, storing one row per CDR3 protein. The sample carries roughly 1,500,000 distinct CDR3 sequences, roughly 30% recorded once. The specimen sequenced was blood. These receptors originate from a woman aged 30 to 39 in good health. Each CDR3 is given with its conserved first and last residue. Each record gives: V gene, J gene, D gene, clone size, CDR3 DNA, CDR3 protein. The D gene is left open where the match is weak. Clone size appears in some rows only: once, few, many, or a class for an expanded clone.

TRBV6-6,TRBJ1-1,NA,few,TGTGCCAGCACCCAGACAGGCGGTACTGAAGCTTTCTTT,CASTQTGGTEAFF
TRBV11-1,TRBJ2-5,NA,few,TGTGCCAGCAACCTCCATCCAGGGAATCAAGAGACCCAGTACTTC,CASNLHPGNQETQYF
TRBV7-8,TRBJ2-1,NA,many,TGTGCCAGCAGCTTCCTAGACGCGGAGCAGTTCTTC,CASSFLDAEQFF
TRBV3-1,TRBJ1-5,NA,NA,TGTGCCAGCAGCCAAGATTATGGCCCCAGGGGCAATCAGCCCCAGCATTTT,CASSQDYGPRGNQPQHF
TRBV20-1,TRBJ1-2,NA,NA,TGCAGTGCTGACAGGATGGGCTATGGCTACACCTTC,CSADRMGYGYTF
TRBV6-5,TRBJ2-3,NA,few,TGTGCCAGCAGTTATAGATCAGTTAGCACAGATACGCAGTATTTT,CASSYRSVSTDTQYF
TRBV28,TRBJ1-5,NA,NA,TGTGCCAGCAGGGTTATCCAGGGCTATAGCAATCAGCCCCAGCATTTT,CASRVIQGYSNQPQHF
TRBV28,TRBJ2-1,TRBD2,NA,TGTGCCAGCAGTTTACATTCGGGGCTAGCGGGAGAGACCCAGTTCTTC,CASSLHSGLAGETQFF
TRBV12-3/TRBV12-4,TRBJ2-3,NA,few,TGTGCCAGCACCTTTCACTCTGGTACAGATACGCAGTATTTT,CASTFHSGTDTQYF
TRBV6-1,TRBJ2-3,TRBD2,NA,TGTGCCAGCAGTGAAACTAGCGTTTTAGATACGCAGTATTTT,CASSETSVLDTQYF
TRBV24-1,TRBJ2-4,NA,NA,TGTGCCACCAGTGGGTCGGGGTGGGCCAAAAACATTCAGTACTTC,CATSGSGWAKNIQYF
TRBV28,TRBJ2-1,TRBD2,NA,TGTGCCAGCAGTTTACTCCTAGCGGGCGCTTACAATGAGCAGTTCTTC,CASSLLLAGAYNEQFF
TRBV2,TRBJ2-3,NA,NA,TGTGCCAGCAATTTGGGCAGGATGGTATTAGATACGCAGTATTTT,CASNLGRMVLDTQYF
TRBV7-2,TRBJ2-3,NA,few,TGTGCCAGCAGCCGGGACTCTACGCAGTATTTT,CASSRDSTQYF
TRBV14,TRBJ2-7,NA,NA,TGTGCCAGCAGCCAGTTCAGTGGAGGGGCGCGTGGTCGATACGAGCAGTACTTC,CASSQFSGGARGRYEQYF
TRBV5-1,TRBJ2-7,TRBD1,many,TGCGCCAGCAGCTTGGCGGACAGGGGTTACGAGCAGTACTTC,CASSLADRGYEQYF
TRBV9,TRBJ2-7,TRBD1,few,TGTGCCAGCAGCGCAGAACAGGGGTCGGGCGAGCAGTACTTC,CASSAEQGSGEQYF
TRBV5-6,TRBJ2-3,NA,NA,TGTGCCAGCAGCTTAATGGCTCCCACAGATACGCAGTATTTT,CASSLMAPTDTQYF
TRBV20-1,TRBJ2-1,TRBD2,NA,TGCAGTGCTAGGACCGGACTAGTCTCCTACAATGAGCAGTTCTTC,CSARTGLVSYNEQFF
TRBV3-1,TRBJ2-7,TRBD2,few,TGTGCCAGCAGCCAAGCGTCTAGCGGCTACGAGCAGTACTTC,CASSQASSGYEQYF
TRBV5-6,TRBJ1-1,NA,NA,TGTGCCAGCAGCTTGGTGGAGGCAGGGAGGACTGAAGCTTTCTTT,CASSLVEAGRTEAFF
TRBV28,TRBJ2-1,NA,NA,TGTGCCAGCAGTGACCTCAGGGGGGTAGGTGAGCAGTTCTTC,CASSDLRGVGEQFF
TRBV20-1,TRBJ2-5,TRBD1,NA,TGCAGTGCTAAAGGGCAGGGGGCCGTCCCTTCCCAAGAGACCCAGTACTTC,CSAKGQGAVPSQETQYF
TRBV9,TRBJ1-5,TRBD1,NA,TGTGCCAGCAGCCAACAGGGGCGGGAGCCCCAGCATTTT,CASSQQGREPQHF
TRBV2,TRBJ2-1,NA,NA,TGTGCCAGCAGTGTAAGGACTAACAATGAGCAGTTCTTC,CASSVRTNNEQFF
TRBV6-2/TRBV6-3,TRBJ2-5,NA,NA,TGTGCCAGCAGTCGGTCCATTAAAGAGACCCAGTACTTC,CASSRSIKETQYF
TRBV20-1,TRBJ2-7,NA,NA,TGCAGTGCTAAGAGTCAGGCTAGAACCTATTACAATGAGCAGTACTTC,CSAKSQARTYYNEQYF
TRBV5-6,TRBJ2-3,NA,few,TGTGCCAGCAGCTTGTGGACGGGGAACACAGATACGCAGTATTTT,CASSLWTGNTDTQYF
TRBV9,TRBJ2-3,NA,NA,TGTGCCAGCAGCGTAAGAGGGGGGGCGTTCACAGATACGCAGTATTTT,CASSVRGGAFTDTQYF
TRBV10-1,TRBJ1-4,TRBD1,NA,TGCGCCAGCGGCAGGACAGGGTCCAGGGGAATGGCTAATGAAAAACTGTTTTTT,CASGRTGSRGMANEKLFF
TRBV5-1,TRBJ2-7,NA,NA,TGCGCCAGCAGCCCCGGCCTAGGACACACTCACACTTCCTACGAGCAGTGCTTC,CASSPGLGHTHTSYEQCF
TRBV6-1,TRBJ2-7,NA,NA,TGTGCCAGCAGTGCAAGGACCGAAATATACGAGCAGTACTTC,CASSARTEIYEQYF
TRBV5-6,TRBJ2-1,NA,NA,TGTGCCAGCAGCTTGGGGTCAATCAATGAGCAGTTCTTC,CASSLGSINEQFF
TRBV9,TRBJ1-2,TRBD1,few,TGTGCCAGCAGCGTAGGTGGGACAGGGACCTATGGCTACACCTTC,CASSVGGTGTYGYTF
TRBV11-2,TRBJ2-7,TRBD1,once,TGTGCCAGCAGCTTGGGGACAGGGAGTCTCTACGAGCAGTACTTC,CASSLGTGSLYEQYF
TRBV29-1,TRBJ2-1,NA,many,TGCAGCGTTTGTCAGGACGTCAACAATGAGCAGTTCTTC,CSVCQDVNNEQFF
TRBV12-3/TRBV12-4,TRBJ2-7,NA,NA,TGTGCCAGCAGTTTCCGGGACCGGCCCTGCGAGCAGTACTTC,CASSFRDRPCEQYF
TRBV14,TRBJ2-1,NA,NA,TGTGCCAGCAGCCAAGAGAGCAGGGTTGGCCAGTTCTTC,CASSQESRVGQFF
TRBV29-1,TRBJ2-7,TRBD1,many,TGCAGCGTTGAGGGGACAGGGTTCAACGAGCAGTACTTC,CSVEGTGFNEQYF
TRBV9,TRBJ2-7,TRBD2,NA,TGTGCCAGCAGCGTAGCGAACTCCGGGAGGGAGACGCAGTACTTC,CASSVANSGRETQYF
TRBV28,TRBJ1-2,NA,many,TGTGCCAGTCTCTCGCAGTTAGGATCCGGCTACACCTTC,CASLSQLGSGYTF
TRBV20-1,TRBJ2-5,NA,NA,TGCAGTGCTAGTCTCGAGGGTGAGACCCAGTACTTC,CSASLEGETQYF
TRBV20-1,TRBJ2-1,NA,NA,TGCAGTGCTTACCACTGGGCTCAGTCCTACAATGAGCAGTTCTTC,CSAYHWAQSYNEQFF
TRBV30,TRBJ2-1,TRBD1,few,TGTGCCTGGAGTACCGGGACAGTATACAATGAGCAGTTCTTC,CAWSTGTVYNEQFF
TRBV20-1,TRBJ2-5,TRBD1,NA,TGCAGTGCTAGAGAAGACAGGGGCTGGGAGACCCAGTACTTC,CSAREDRGWETQYF
TRBV6-1,TRBJ1-2,NA,NA,TGTGCCAGCAGTGACTTGATATTCCAGGGTGGGGAAGGCTACACCTTC,CASSDLIFQGGEGYTF
TRBV27,TRBJ1-5,NA,once,TGTGCCAGCAGTTTATCGTATGGCAATCAGCCCCAGCATTTT,CASSLSYGNQPQHF
TRBV6-4,TRBJ2-3,TRBD1,many,TGTGCCAGCAGTACCTCGGGACAGGGAACAGATACGCAGTATTTT,CASSTSGQGTDTQYF
TRBV5-1,TRBJ2-7,NA,once,TGCGCCAGCAGCTTTTCCAGGGAGTCTTTAGGGGACGAGCAGTACTTC,CASSFSRESLGDEQYF
TRBV29-1,TRBJ2-7,TRBD1,many,TGCAGCGGATCCGGGACAGGGCCCTACGAGCAGTACTTC,CSGSGTGPYEQYF
TRBV4-1,TRBJ1-2,TRBD1,many,TGCGCCAGCAGCCAAGACCCCGGGACAGGGGACTATGGCTACACCTTC,CASSQDPGTGDYGYTF
TRBV10-3,TRBJ2-3,TRBD1,few,TGTGCCATCAGCGTGGACAGGGGGCAACGGGATACGCAGTATTTT,CAISVDRGQRDTQYF
TRBV28,TRBJ1-1,NA,NA,TGTGCCAGCAGATCAGGGAAAACTGAAGCTTTCTTT,CASRSGKTEAFF